This is a list of T cell receptor beta chains from one sample in a study of T cell responses to AZD1222 COVID-19 vaccine. TCRdb's table, derived via immunoSEQ multiplex PCR, lists solely in-frame clones and lacks some. This sample carries about 140,000 clones, approximately 92% of them seen once, and the ten largest clones take about 4.8%. Specimen: peripheral blood, collected on day 0 of AZD1222 vaccination. Source of these receptors: an adult in good health. Both conserved end residues are part of each CDR3. Fields, in order: V gene, clone size, D gene, J gene, CDR3 DNA, CDR3 protein. D genes are given only for firm matches. Rows may omit the clone size; those that give it use once, few, many or a size class.

>TRBV20-1|.|TRBD1|TRBJ2-7
TGCAGTGCTAGTGGGGACAGGGGCTACGAGCAGTACTTC
CSASGDRGYEQYF
>TRBV5-4|few|.|TRBJ2-1
TGTGCCAGCAGCGCCGGGACACTTAGCTACAATGAGCAGTTCTTC
CASSAGTLSYNEQFF
>TRBV11-1|.|.|TRBJ2-1
TGTGCCAGCAGCCCTCAACTTGGGGGGGCCGGGTCGGCTCAGTTCTTC
CASSPQLGGAGSAQFF
>TRBV18|.|TRBD1|TRBJ2-7
TGTGCCAGCTCAATAGGGACAGGGTCGGACGAGCAGTACTTC
CASSIGTGSDEQYF
>TRBV7-9|.|.|TRBJ1-3
TGTGCCAGCAGCTACCAACGGGGCGGTGGAAACACCATATATTTT
CASSYQRGGGNTIYF
>TRBV5-4|.|.|TRBJ1-5
TGTGCCAGCAGCAGAGATAGCAATCAGCCCCAGCATTTT
CASSRDSNQPQHF
>TRBV6-5|.|.|TRBJ2-7
TGTGCCAGCAGTCCCTTTAAAGTTCACGAGCAGTACTTC
CASSPFKVHEQYF
>TRBV5-4|.|.|TRBJ1-3
TGTGCCAGCAGCTACCGCGGACTCTCGTATGGAAACACCATATATTTT
CASSYRGLSYGNTIYF
>TRBV28|.|TRBD2|TRBJ2-1
TGTGCCAGCAGTTTACCCGGACTAGCGGGGACCTACTCCTACAATGAGCAGTTCTTC
CASSLPGLAGTYSYNEQFF
>TRBV18|.|TRBD1|TRBJ2-7
TGTGCCAGCTCACCGGGACAGGCACCCTACGAGCAGTACTTC
CASSPGQAPYEQYF
>TRBV10-3|once|TRBD1|TRBJ2-7
TGTGCCATCAGTGCCTTACAGGGGCCCTACGAGCAGTACTTC
CAISALQGPYEQYF
>TRBV3-1/TRBV3-2|.|.|TRBJ1-2
TGTGCCAGCAGCCCAACGTACGGGAGAGGGGGGTATGGCTACACCTTC
CASSPTYGRGGYGYTF
>TRBV19|.|.|TRBJ1-1
TGTGCCAGTAGTATACAACACATGAACACTGAAGCTTTCTTT
CASSIQHMNTEAFF
>TRBV5-1|.|TRBD1|TRBJ1-4
TGCGCCAGCAGCCCGGGACAGGGAAGTAATGAAAAACTGTTTTTT
CASSPGQGSNEKLFF
>TRBV7-8|.|.|TRBJ1-4
TGTGCCAGCAGCACAGTGACAGCCCTGGATGAAAAACTGTTTTTT
CASSTVTALDEKLFF
>TRBV6-6|.|.|TRBJ2-1
TGTGCCAGCAGTTACTCGGCCGGACTCCCTCCGTTCTTC
CASSYSAGLPPFF
>TRBV28|.|.|TRBJ1-5
TGTGCCAGCAGGGGAGGGAATGGCGATCAGCCCCAGCATTTT
CASRGGNGDQPQHF
>TRBV18|.|.|TRBJ2-1
TGTGCCAGCTCACCTGCCGACAGGACCTCTTTATACAATGAGCAGTTCTTC
CASSPADRTSLYNEQFF
>TRBV6-5|.|.|TRBJ1-3
TGTGCCAGCAGGGTCGGGACCCGCTCTGGAAACACCATATATTTT
CASRVGTRSGNTIYF
>TRBV3-1/TRBV3-2|.|.|TRBJ2-3
TGTGCCAGCAGCCAAGCAGGGCAACGTCGCACAGATACGCAGTATTTT
CASSQAGQRRTDTQYF
>TRBV4-1|.|.|TRBJ1-4
TGCGCCAGCAGCCAAAGGACAGAGGTCCATAATGAAAAACTGTTTTTT
CASSQRTEVHNEKLFF
>TRBV6-5|.|.|TRBJ2-2
TGTGCCAGCAGTTATCAGGGGATCACCGGGGAGCTGTTTTTT
CASSYQGITGELFF
>TRBV2|.|.|TRBJ1-4
TGTGCCAGCAGGCCCGTGGGGGTTTCGGACAAAAGTGAAAAACTGTTTTTT
CASRPVGVSDKSEKLFF
>TRBV18|once|.|TRBJ1-1
TGTGCCAGCTCACCAGTCAAGAACACTGAAGCTTTCTTT
CASSPVKNTEAFF
>TRBV3-1/TRBV3-2|.|TRBD2|TRBJ2-1
TGTGCCAGCAGCCAGCGTGGGGGACTAGCGGGAGAATATGAGCAGTTCTTC
CASSQRGGLAGEYEQFF
>TRBV15|.|.|TRBJ1-6
TGTGCCACCAGCCGGACGTTGGGGGATTCACCCCTCCACTTT
CATSRTLGDSPLHF
>TRBV20-1|.|.|TRBJ2-7
TGCAGTGCAACTCTAGATTACGAGCAGTACTTC
CSATLDYEQYF
>TRBV28|.|.|TRBJ1-1
TGTGCCAGCAGTTTATACCCTTCACCGGGCCCCACTGAAGCTTTCTTT
CASSLYPSPGPTEAFF
>TRBV2|.|.|TRBJ1-5
TGTGCCAGCAATCAGGGTATTTCCAATCAGCCCCAGCATTTT
CASNQGISNQPQHF
>TRBV21-1|.|.|TRBJ2-2
TGTGCCAGCAGCAAATCACGACGGTCCGGGGAGCTGTTTTTT
CASSKSRRSGELFF
>TRBV6-6|.|TRBD2|TRBJ2-5
TGTGCCAGCAGTTACACGGGGGGTACAGTCCAAGAGACCCAGTACTTC
CASSYTGGTVQETQYF
>TRBV7-8|.|.|TRBJ2-7
TGTGCCAGCAGCCCTGTACCGGGTACCTACGAGCAGTACTTC
CASSPVPGTYEQYF
>TRBV27|once|.|TRBJ2-7
TGTGCCAGCAGTTTATCAAGGCTTTGGGGCGAGCAGTACTTC
CASSLSRLWGEQYF
>TRBV7-6|.|TRBD2|TRBJ2-7
TGTGCCAGCAGCTCATTAGCGGGAGGAATCTACGAGCAGTACTTC
CASSSLAGGIYEQYF
>TRBV23-1|.|.|TRBJ1-5
TGCGCCAGCAGTCAATTTAACGGGGACAGCAATCAGCCCCAGCATTTT
CASSQFNGDSNQPQHF
>TRBV24-1|.|TRBD1|TRBJ2-2
TGTGCCACCAGTGATTCCGGACAGGGGAGGGCCGGGGAGCTGTTTTTT
CATSDSGQGRAGELFF
>TRBV18|.|.|TRBJ2-6
TGTGCCAGCTCACCGATGTGGGTCGATGGGGCCAACGTCCTGACTTTC
CASSPMWVDGANVLTF
>TRBV6-5|.|.|TRBJ2-4
TGTGCCAGCAGTTACTCCGGGGCGGCCAAAAACATTCAGTACTTC
CASSYSGAAKNIQYF
>TRBV25-1|.|.|TRBJ1-2
TGTGCCAGCAGCGGGGACGGGCCCTATGGCTACACCTTC
CASSGDGPYGYTF
>TRBV6-1|.|TRBD2|TRBJ2-7
TGTGCCAGCAGTGAGACTAGCGGGGGCTACGAGCAGTACTTC
CASSETSGGYEQYF
>TRBV28|.|.|TRBJ2-1
TGTGCCACCCGGCTAGAGGAGGGTACCTACAATGAGCAGTTCTTC
CATRLEEGTYNEQFF
>TRBV12-3/TRBV12-4|.|.|TRBJ1-1
TGTGCCAGCAGTTCTCAGACGAACACTGAAGCTTTCTTT
CASSSQTNTEAFF
>TRBV7-9|.|.|TRBJ2-1
TGTGCCAGCAGCTTATTACTCAACGGTATAGATGAGCAGTTCTTC
CASSLLLNGIDEQFF
>TRBV5-4|.|.|TRBJ1-1
TGTGCCAGCAGTCTACGACAGATGAACACTGAAGCTTTCTTT
CASSLRQMNTEAFF
>TRBV28|.|TRBD1|TRBJ1-6
TGTGCCAGCAGTTTTCCCGACAGGGCTTCACCCCTCCACTTT
CASSFPDRASPLHF
>TRBV7-2|.|.|TRBJ1-5
TGTGCCAGCAGCTTTGGCACCCTCTATAGCAATCAGCCCCAGCATTTT
CASSFGTLYSNQPQHF